The 21 T cell receptor beta chains listed next were all sequenced from one sample in a study of spatial heterogeneity in lung cancer. TCRdb re-called the 5' RACE reads with MiXCR, one entry per CDR3 protein. The sample includes 3,500 or so distinct CDR3 sequences, about 3% of them seen just once. Time point defined: sample taken at primary tumor resection. The sample in question was normal lung tissue next to the tumor, obtained at surgery. Source of these receptors: a female donor with early-stage non-small cell lung cancer.

In its sample, this clonotype is medium-sized. This rearrangement joins TRBV5-4 to TRBJ1-2; 9 bases map to TRBD1. Germline values: CDR1 SGHNT, CDR2 YYREEE (reference sequence). This CDR3 has 14 residues. V shed 6 bases, J shed 4 bases, and the junction held 7 bases outside the gene matches. CDR3 amino acids: CASTPTGGGYGYTF. CDR3 in DNA: TGTGCCAGCACCCCAACAGGGGGCGGCTATGGCTACACCTTC. The full variable domain, in which reference TRBV5-4 and TRBJ1-2 provide the parts outside the CDR3, is ETGVTQSPTHLIKTRGQQVTLRCSSQSGHNTVSWYQQALGQGPQFIFQYYREEENGRGNFPPRFSGLQFPNYSSELNVNALELDDSALYLCASTPTGGGYGYTFGSGTRLTVV.

This clonotype turned up a few times. V and J are TRBV4-3 and TRBJ2-7; D ambiguous. V lost 0 bases to trimming and J lost 7 bases, with 10 bases between them. This CDR3 is 13 amino acids long. Germline V gives CDR1 LGHNA, CDR2 YSLEER. Here the CDR3 DNA reads TGCGCCAGCAGCCAAGAACCGGAAAGGGAGCAGTACTTC. Amino acid sequence: CASSQEPEREQYF.

By its share, this clonotype is medium-sized (0.01 to 0.1%). The rearrangement uses TRBV2 and TRBJ2-7, with TRBD1 as a possible D gene (5 bases). With 7 bases removed from V and 2 bases from J, the gap between germline ends came to 15 bases. In germline, CDR1 is SNHLY, CDR2 FYNNEI. The CDR3 loop spans 14 amino acids. The CDR3 coding sequence is TGTGCCAGCAAAGTTCAGGGCCCAACCTACGAGCAGTACTTC. Translation gives CASKVQGPTYEQYF.

This clonotype has at least ten counts. This chain connects TRBV29-1 to TRBJ1-6, with D uncertain. The CDR3 is made up of 13 amino acids. CDR1 and CDR2 (germline): SQVTM, ANQGSEA. Trimming pared 4 bases from V and 8 bases from J, leaving 12 bases between. CDR3 in amino acids: CSVAMREDSPLHF. CDR3 in DNA: TGCAGCGTTGCTATGAGGGAAGATTCACCCCTCCACTTT.

Ten or more counts support this clonotype. The gene calls are TRBV20-1 and TRBJ1-1; no reliable D call. The V gene lost 3 bases and the J gene lost 5 bases, with 13 bases spanning the gap. The germline gives CDR1 DFQATT, CDR2 SNEGSKA (reference sequence). The CDR3 spans 13 residues. The CDR3 coding sequence is TGCAGTGCTAGGAAAAGTGGTGCGACTGAAGCTTTCTTT. It is translated as CSARKSGATEAFF.

In its sample, this clonotype is medium-sized (0.01 to 0.1%). CDR3 DNA: TGTGCCAGCAACTTGGACAGCGCTACCTACGAGCAGTACTTC. Translated, it gives CASNLDSATYEQYF. This chain joins TRBV7-2 and TRBJ2-7; possibly TRBD1 for D (6 bases). The V end was cut by 7 bases, the J end by 2 bases, with 15 bases between. This CDR3 has 14 amino acids. Germline loops: CDR1 SGHTA, CDR2 FQGNSA.

This clonotype was detected ten times or more. The gene calls are TRBV3-1 and TRBJ2-1; 10 bases align to TRBD2. V shed 4 bases, J shed 5 bases, and the junction held 11 bases outside the gene matches. The CDR3 is 17 residues long. Germline CDR1 reads LGHDT; CDR2 reads YNNKEL (reference sequence). Here the CDR3 DNA reads TGTGCCAGCAGCCTTTCCCCCGGGACTAGCGTAGACAATGAGCAGTTCTTC. It is translated as CASSLSPGTSVDNEQFF.

This clonotype was seen ten or more times. The rearrangement links TRBV14 to TRBJ2-7; D might be TRBD2 (6 bases). The CDR3 extends over 16 amino acids. Deletions cut 4 bases from V and 2 bases from J, with 18 bases between. Looked up from germline, CDR1 is SGHDN and CDR2 is FVKESK. CDR3 sequence reads: CASSPRGGGMTYEQYF. CDR3 DNA sequence: TGTGCCAGCAGCCCCCGCGGCGGAGGGATGACCTACGAGCAGTACTTC. The variable domain in full, with the rest retrieved from reference TRBV14 and TRBJ2-7, is EAGVTQFPSHSVIEKGQTVTLRCDPISGHDNLYWYRRVMGKEIKFLLHFVKESKQDESGMPNNRFLAERTGGTYSTLKVQPAELEDSGVYFCASSPRGGGMTYEQYFGPGTRLTVT.

The table lists this clonotype with many counts. The rearrangement links TRBV28 to TRBJ2-7, with a possible D match to TRBD2 (6 bases). The CDR3 contains 15 residues. V was cut by 4 bases and J by 2 bases, with 15 bases left in between. CDR1 and CDR2 (germline): MDHEN, SYDVKM. CDR3 amino acids: CASSSVAGGAYEQYF. The CDR3, as DNA: TGTGCCAGCAGTTCCGTGGCAGGCGGGGCCTACGAGCAGTACTTC.

This clonotype is classed as medium-sized (0.01 to 0.1%). This chain uses TRBV30 with TRBJ1-1; no clear D. CDR1 GTSNPN and CDR2 SVGIG come from the germline V gene (reference sequence). The CDR3 has 11 amino acids. V gave up 2 bases and J gave up 4 bases, with 5 bases separating them. The CDR3 here is CAWSKVTEAFF. In DNA, the CDR3 is TGTGCCTGGAGTAAAGTCACTGAAGCTTTCTTT. The full variable domain, rest sourced from reference TRBV30 and TRBJ1-1, is SQTIHQWPATLVQPVGSPLSLECTVEGTSNPNLYWYRQAAGRGLQLLFYSVGIGQISSEVPQNLSASRPQDRQFILSSKKLLLSDSGFYLCAWSKVTEAFFGQGTRLTVV.

This clonotype has ten or more counts. CDR3 loop: CASSLAGSGGHGEQFF. In nucleotides, the CDR3 is TGTGCCAGCAGCTTAGCTGGTAGCGGGGGCCACGGGGAGCAGTTCTTC. The chain has TRBV7-7 and TRBJ2-1; 9 bases match TRBD2. After removal of 0 bases from V and 10 bases from J, the junction contained 10 bases not matched to a gene. This CDR3 region has 16 residues. Germline V gives CDR1 SSHAT, CDR2 FNYEAQ (reference sequence).

The chain joins TRBV5-1 to TRBJ2-3; either TRBD1 or TRBD2 may supply D (6 bases each). The CDR3 runs 15 residues. Between the trimmed V and J ends, which lost 7 bases and 2 bases, there was a span of 17 bases. Germline CDR1 and CDR2: SGHRS and YFSETQ. For the CDR3, the DNA is TGCGCCAGCGCTCTACTTTCGGGGGCCACAGATACGCAGTATTTT. Translating it yields CASALLSGATDTQYF. Supplemented by reference TRBV5-1 and TRBJ2-3, the full variable domain reads KAGVTQTPRYLIKTRGQQVTLSCSPISGHRSVSWYQQTPGQGLQFLFEYFSETQRNKGNFPGRFSGRQFSNSRSEMNVSTLELGDSALYLCASALLSGATDTQYFGPGTRLTVL.

This clonotype was seen at least ten times. The V gene is TRBV4-1, the J gene TRBJ2-2; TRBD1 might be the D (6 bases). The CDR3 extends over 16 amino acids. The V gene's germline CDR1 is MGHRA and CDR2 YSYEKL. V dropped 5 bases and J dropped 0 bases, with 13 bases sitting between them. CDR3 in amino acids: CASSKTGSSNTGELFF. The CDR3 DNA is TGCGCCAGCAGCAAAACAGGGTCCTCGAACACCGGGGAGCTGTTTTTT.

Within the sample, this clonotype is large. The chain links TRBV7-2 to TRBJ2-7, with TRBD2 matching 7 bases. J lost 1 base, V lost 3 bases, and 6 bases had no gene match. CDR3 size: 15 residues. Germline CDR1 is SGHTA and CDR2 is FQGNSA. The CDR3 region is CASSFQASGSYEQYF. The CDR3 DNA sequence: TGTGCCAGCAGCTTTCAGGCTAGCGGTTCCTACGAGCAGTACTTC.

This clonotype came up many times. The chain links TRBV3-1 to TRBJ2-3; 12 bases are a match to TRBD2. Germline CDR1 reads LGHDT; CDR2 reads YNNKEL (reference sequence). The CDR3 is 17 amino acids. Trimming removed 2 bases from V and 0 bases from J; junction bases left unmatched: 3. The CDR3 here is CASSQWTSGVSTDTQYF. CDR3 DNA: TGTGCCAGCAGCCAATGGACTAGCGGGGTTAGCACAGATACGCAGTATTTT.

This clonotype is judged medium-sized. The chain carries TRBV29-1 and TRBJ1-1; 7 bases line up with TRBD1. This CDR3 region has 14 residues. The germline CDR1 and CDR2 sequences are SQVTM and ANQGSEA. Germline trimming cut 5 bases from V and 4 bases from J; bases unmatched to any gene: 10. The CDR3 loop is CSVLRQGVSTEAFF. CDR3 DNA: TGCAGCGTTCTTAGACAGGGAGTCTCCACTGAAGCTTTCTTT.

This clonotype is deemed medium-sized. DNA of the CDR3: TGTGCTAGTAACGAAGGGCAGAGCTCCTACAATGAGCAGTTCTTC. This translates into CASNEGQSSYNEQFF. The chain is built from TRBV12-5 and TRBJ2-1; D gene unclear. Germline V gene sequence: CDR1 LGHNT, CDR2 FRNRAP. Trimming stripped 8 bases from V and 0 bases from J, with 14 bases between. The CDR3 spans 15 residues.

This clonotype showed up many times. The J gene is TRBJ2-2, the V gene TRBV6-2 or TRBV6-3; D is uncertain. Germline V CDR1 and CDR2: MNHEY, SVGEGT. The CDR3 contains 15 residues. Deletions cut 5 bases from V and 1 base from J, with 11 bases between. The CDR3 reads CASSHPRRNTGELFF. CDR3 DNA sequence: TGTGCCAGCAGTCACCCGCGGAGGAACACCGGGGAGCTGTTTTTT.

This clonotype is classed as medium-sized. This chain links TRBV18 with TRBJ1-5, with 9 bases fitting TRBD1. Germline trimming cut 2 bases from V and 4 bases from J; bases unmatched to any gene: 3. The CDR3 length is 15 residues. The V gene's germline CDR1 is KGHSH and CDR2 LQKENI. The CDR3 DNA reads TGTGCCAGCTCACCAGTGGACAGGGGAAATCAGCCCCAGCATTTT. Protein: CASSPVDRGNQPQHF.

By share of the sample, this clonotype is hyperexpanded. The V call is TRBV12-3 or TRBV12-4, the J call TRBJ1-1; TRBD1 might be the D (5 bases). This CDR3 region has 12 residues. The V end lost 5 bases, the J end lost 13 bases, and 17 bases lay between the germline ends. The CDR3 loop is CASSPQGLGCFF. For the CDR3, the DNA is TGTGCCAGCAGTCCCCAGGGACTGGGTTGTTTCTTT.

By share, this clonotype counts as medium-sized. V is TRBV2 and J is TRBJ1-4; D is ambiguous. CDR1 and CDR2 (germline): SNHLY, FYNNEI. The CDR3 runs to 15 residues. V was clipped by 1 base and J by 0 bases, with 6 bases between them. CDR3 residues: CASSEGSATNEKLFF. Written as DNA, the CDR3 is TGTGCCAGCAGTGAAGGCAGCGCAACTAATGAAAAACTGTTTTTT.